This T cell receptor beta chain was sequenced during a study of Graves' ophthalmopathy and Graves' hyperthyroidism. This CDR3 is built from 15 residues. Looked up from germline, CDR1 is SNHLY and CDR2 is FYNNEI. Trimming cost V 7 bases and J 8 bases; bases outside gene matches: 10. Amplification from RNA transcripts yielded the TCR beta CDR3 regions. The workflow started with a first-round RT-PCR run with HTBI primers and then moved on to a second-round multiplex PCR. Using its own MiXCR run on the multiplex PCR reads, TCRdb lists one record per CDR3 protein. The data show about 1.1 million distinct CDR3 sequences, less than 45% seen once. In its sample, this clonotype was seen many times.

Sequenced: peripheral blood or thyroid tissue (not recorded which). The rearrangement joins TRBV2 to TRBJ1-4, with 10 positions matching TRBD1. This clonotype originated in an adult man with Graves' hyperthyroidism. CDR3 coding DNA: TGTGCCAGCACCCCGGGACAGGGGATGAGCGAAAAACTGTTTTTT. Translation gives CASTPGQGMSEKLFF.